This passage covers 5 T cell receptor beta chains from one sample sequenced in a study of blood T cell repertoires in COVID-19. Produced via immunoSEQ multiplex PCR; TCRdb's table is partial and in-frame only. The sample has 95,000 to 110,000 clones; roughly four fifths are singletons. The sequencing sample was made of peripheral blood. The origin of the receptors is a woman aged 80 or older with active or convalescent COVID-19.

This clone appeared once. The chain recombines TRBV28 with TRBJ1-2; 9 bases match TRBD1. The ends lost 2 bases at V and 1 base at J; junction bases unmatched: 5. The CDR3 consists of 16 residues. The germline V gene encodes CDR1 MDHEN and CDR2 SYDVKM. The CDR3 region has the DNA TGTGCCAGCAGTTTAGGACAGGGGACGGTTAACTATGGCTACACCTTC. As protein: CASSLGQGTVNYGYTF.

This rearrangement joins TRBV6-6 to TRBJ2-1; a possible D gene is TRBD1 (6 bases). V was pared by 0 bases and J by 8 bases, with 17 bases between. The CDR3 consists of 16 residues. Germline V gene lookup returns CDR1 MNHNY and CDR2 SVGAGI (reference sequence). The CDR3, as DNA: TGTGCCAGCAGTTACTCGCGTTTGAGGGGGTTCGATGAGCAGTTCTTC. Its translation: CASSYSRLRGFDEQFF.

The chain has TRBV19 and TRBJ1-4; 9 bases fit TRBD1. Germline CDR1 is LNHDA and CDR2 is SQIVND (reference sequence). The junction had 12 bases not matched to a gene; V was cut back by 5 bases and J by 8 bases. The length of the CDR3 is 16 residues. The DNA of the CDR3 is TGTGCCAGTAGTGGCGGTTTTGGGACAGGGAAAGAAAAACTGTTTTTT. Translation gives CASSGGFGTGKEKLFF.

This chain connects TRBV6-5 to TRBJ1-5; TRBD1 agrees at 9 bases. The CDR3 covers 15 residues. The V segment lost 7 bases and the J segment 2 bases; nucleotides outside the gene matches: 6. The V gene's germline CDR1 is MNHEY and CDR2 SVGAGI. CDR3 bases: TGTGCCAGCACTCTACAGGGGGCAGGCAATCAGCCCCAGCATTTT. Its protein product is CASTLQGAGNQPQHF.

J is TRBJ2-7 and V is TRBV4-2; 11 bases are shared with TRBD1. The germline gives CDR1 LGHNA, CDR2 YNFKEQ. The trim removed 1 base at V and 6 bases at J, leaving 11 bases unmatched. The CDR3 contains 17 residues. CDR3 in amino acids: CASSQGYHPGQGVEQYF. CDR3 bases: TGTGCCAGCAGCCAAGGTTACCATCCGGGACAGGGGGTCGAGCAGTACTTC.